One sample yielded the 8 T cell receptor beta chains listed below, sequenced in a study of shared T cell receptors in the human thymus. Profiling relied on immunoSEQ multiplex PCR, and the TCRdb table lists in-frame clones only, not all of them. Among roughly 560,000 clones listed, more than 75% were seen once. These same data were also listed under a study on human thymus T cells.

The material sequenced was thymocytes. Every receptor here comes from a boy less than two years old with a congenital heart defect.

The gene calls are TRBV9 and TRBJ1-4; 8 bases map to TRBD1. Germline V gene data show CDR1 as SGDLS and CDR2 as YYNGEE. With 0 bases clipped from V and 7 bases from J, the junction kept 2 bases outside the gene matches. The CDR3 extends over 14 amino acids. The DNA of the CDR3 is TGTGCCAGCAGCGTAGCCGGGACAGGTGAAAAACTGTTTTTT. The encoded protein is CASSVAGTGEKLFF.

The rearrangement links TRBV11-2 to TRBJ1-4; 7 nucleotides match TRBD1. Germline trimming cut 1 base from V and 5 bases from J; bases unmatched to any gene: 4. Germline values: CDR1 SGHAT, CDR2 FQNNGV. This CDR3 is 15 amino acids long. This CDR3 is CASSLGGDRNEKLFF. The CDR3 DNA reads TGTGCCAGCAGCTTAGGGGGGGACAGAAATGAAAAACTGTTTTTT.

This chain links TRBV29-1 with TRBJ2-1, with D maybe TRBD2 (7 bases). V dropped 7 bases and J dropped 6 bases, with 19 bases sitting between them. The CDR3 has 14 amino acids. CDR1 SQVTM and CDR2 ANQGSEA come from the germline V gene. DNA of the CDR3: TGCAGCGCTCAGGGGCGGGAGTACAGCAATGAGCAGTTCTTC. Protein: CSAQGREYSNEQFF.

This clone was counted once. The chain joins TRBV9 to TRBJ2-7; 7 bases are a match to TRBD1. The CDR3 is 15 amino acids. The germline V gene has CDR1 SGDLS and CDR2 YYNGEE. The J segment lost 2 bases and the V segment lost 0 bases, leaving 5 bases of the junction unmatched. CDR3: CASSVAWQGAYEQYF. The CDR3 DNA reads as TGTGCCAGCAGCGTAGCCTGGCAGGGGGCCTACGAGCAGTACTTC.

The CDR3 DNA sequence: TGTGCCAGCAGCGAAGATGGACAGGGTGGTGTTGAAGCTTTCTTT. It specifies CASSEDGQGGVEAFF. This rearrangement joins TRBV7-9 to TRBJ1-1, with 8 bases identical to TRBD1. V lost 5 bases to trimming and J lost 7 bases; unmatched junction nucleotides: 12. The CDR3 has 15 residues. Germline loops: CDR1 SEHNR, CDR2 FQNEAQ (reference sequence).

This chain connects TRBV9 to TRBJ1-2; the match to TRBD1 covers 7 bases. This CDR3 is 15 amino acids long. The germline V gene encodes CDR1 SGDLS and CDR2 YYNGEE. Trimming at V came to 3 bases and at J to 7 bases, leaving 12 bases not matched to a gene. CDR3 sequence reads: CASSANQGEEVGYTF. The CDR3 DNA follows: TGTGCCAGCAGCGCAAACCAGGGGGAGGAGGTTGGCTACACCTTC.

The chain combines TRBV20-1 with TRBJ2-5; TRBD1 matches 8 bases. This CDR3 is built from 11 residues. CDR1 is DFQATT, CDR2 SNEGSKA, per germline (reference sequence). V shed 7 bases and J 4 bases; nucleotides not matched to a gene: 2. DNA of the CDR3: TGCAGTGTGGACAGGGTAGAGACCCAGTACTTC. Protein: CSVDRVETQYF.

This clone was detected only a few times. The V call is TRBV25-1, the J call TRBJ2-1; D perhaps matches TRBD2 (6 bases). In germline, CDR1 is MGHDK, CDR2 SYGVNS. This CDR3 is 12 amino acids long. The ends were cut back, 11 bases at V and 4 bases at J, with 12 bases in the middle. CDR3 sequence (DNA): TGTGCCTCCTGGGACTTATACAATGAGCAGTTCTTC. It specifies CASWDLYNEQFF.